The 18 T cell receptor beta chains below come from one sample, sequenced in a study of Ad26.COV2.S vaccination and SARS-CoV-2 variants. Indicated treatment: 19 received Ad26.COV2.S at low or high dose, single or two shots; a few received placebo; per-sample allocation not given. After the first vaccine or placebo injection, samples were drawn on day 63. TCRdb's table, derived via immunoSEQ multiplex PCR, lists solely in-frame clones and lacks some. The sample shows 350,000 to 450,000 clones, about four fifths of them seen only once. Source: peripheral blood, taken in a trial of Ad26.COV2.S vaccine versus placebo. Receptor source: a person aged 18-65 years who received the Ad26.COV2.S COVID-19 vaccine or a placebo.

In its sample, this clone was seen a few times. V and J are TRBV7-2 and TRBJ1-4; 9 positions match TRBD1. V was pared by 5 bases and J by 8 bases, with 6 bases of the junction left unmatched. CDR1 and CDR2 from the germline V gene are SGHTA and FQGNSA. This CDR3 comprises 14 residues. The CDR3 here is CASSPRTGVEKLFF. DNA of the CDR3: TGTGCCAGCAGCCCGCGGACAGGGGTCGAAAAACTGTTTTTT.

V gene TRBV5-1 combines with J gene TRBJ1-1, with D maybe TRBD1 (6 bases). V was shortened by 1 base and J by 3 bases, with 10 bases between the two germline ends. Germline V gene lookup returns CDR1 SGHRS and CDR2 YFSETQ. This CDR3 spans 14 amino acids. The CDR3 loop is CASSLLNRDTEAFF. The CDR3 DNA follows: TGCGCCAGCAGCTTGTTGAACAGGGACACTGAAGCTTTCTTT.

The V and J genes are TRBV6-6 and TRBJ2-7, with no clear D. V lost 3 bases and J 6 bases, leaving 12 bases between the germline ends. Germline CDR1 is MNHNY and CDR2 is SVGAGI (reference sequence). This CDR3 is built from 13 residues. The DNA of the CDR3 is TGTGCCAGCAGTTATGGGTACAAGGGCGAGCAGTACTTC. Translating it yields CASSYGYKGEQYF.

Written as DNA, the CDR3 is TGTGCCATCAGTGAGCCGGGGATGACCCTAGGCTACACCTTC. Protein: CAISEPGMTLGYTF. The chain joins TRBV10-3 to TRBJ1-2; D call uncertain. V was clipped by 2 bases and J by 8 bases, with 15 bases between them. CDR3 size: 14 residues. Germline loops: CDR1 ENHRY, CDR2 SYGVKD.

This clone has a single count. The gene calls are TRBV10-3 and TRBJ1-1; D is possibly TRBD1 (5 bases). CDR1 is ENHRY, CDR2 SYGVKD, per germline. The CDR3 loop spans 13 amino acids. The V end lost 6 bases, the J end lost 6 bases, and 14 bases lay between the germline ends. CDR3 region: CAISPQGAAEAFF. DNA of the CDR3: TGTGCCATCAGCCCCCAAGGGGCCGCTGAAGCTTTCTTT.

This clone was counted only a few times. V is TRBV18 and J is TRBJ2-2, with a weak D call TRBD1 (6 bases). V lost 0 bases, J lost 6 bases, and 14 bases lay in between. The CDR3 sequence is 16 residues long. From germline, CDR1 is KGHSH and CDR2 LQKENI. The CDR3, as DNA: TGTGCCAGCTCACCACCGTCGGACAGCCCCCCCGGGGAGCTGTTTTTT. Its protein product is CASSPPSDSPPGELFF.

A few counts support this clone. J is TRBJ2-1 and V is TRBV5-1; D possibly corresponds to TRBD2 (6 bases). V lost 1 base, J lost 2 bases, and 10 bases lay in between. The length of the CDR3 is 15 residues. Germline V gene sequence: CDR1 SGHRS, CDR2 YFSETQ. The CDR3 region has the DNA TGCGCCAGCAGCTTGTTGGACTACACCTACAATGAGCAGTTCTTC. Translated: CASSLLDYTYNEQFF. The full variable domain, in which reference TRBV5-1 and TRBJ2-1 provide the parts outside the CDR3, is KAGVTQTPRYLIKTRGQQVTLSCSPISGHRSVSWYQQTPGQGLQFLFEYFSETQRNKGNFPGRFSGRQFSNSRSEMNVSTLELGDSALYLCASSLLDYTYNEQFFGPGTRLTVL.

This clone was counted a single time. The chain uses TRBV5-4 and TRBJ2-1; unclear D gene. The V end was cut by 1 base, the J end by 0 bases, with 8 bases between. CDR3 length: 15 amino acids. The germline V gene has CDR1 SGHNT and CDR2 YYREEE (reference sequence). As DNA, the CDR3 is TGTGCCAGCAGCTTGTTCCTCTCCTCCTACAATGAGCAGTTCTTC. This translates into CASSLFLSSYNEQFF.

The chain uses TRBV5-1 and TRBJ2-3; D is unclear. The germline gives CDR1 SGHRS, CDR2 YFSETQ. V lost 2 bases, J lost 2 bases, and 12 bases lay in between. The CDR3 extends over 15 amino acids. Written as DNA, the CDR3 is TGCGCCAGCAGCTTTAGGGCCACCAACACAGATACGCAGTATTTT. Its protein is CASSFRATNTDTQYF. The full variable domain, rest sourced from reference TRBV5-1 and TRBJ2-3, is KAGVTQTPRYLIKTRGQQVTLSCSPISGHRSVSWYQQTPGQGLQFLFEYFSETQRNKGNFPGRFSGRQFSNSRSEMNVSTLELGDSALYLCASSFRATNTDTQYFGPGTRLTVL.

This sequence joins TRBV19 and TRBJ2-5; the D gene is possibly TRBD2 (6 bases). This CDR3 has 13 amino acids. V shed 6 bases and J shed 4 bases, with 12 bases lying between them. Germline loops: CDR1 LNHDA, CDR2 SQIVND (reference sequence). CDR3 in amino acids: CASRRGNGETQYF. CDR3 sequence (DNA): TGTGCCAGTAGACGGGGGAACGGAGAGACCCAGTACTTC.

About this clone: Within the sample, other DNA sequences also encode this same CDR3. The rearrangement links TRBV5-6 to TRBJ1-5; D unresolved. This CDR3 spans 12 amino acids. V lost 4 bases and J 6 bases, leaving 8 bases between the germline ends. Germline loops: CDR1 SGHDT, CDR2 YYEEEE. The CDR3 bases are TGTGCCAGCAGCCTGAGTGGTCAGCCCCAGCATTTT. Translation: CASSLSGQPQHF.

The chain couples TRBV6-6 to TRBJ1-4, with D uncertain. Germline CDR1 MNHNY, CDR2 SVGAGI (reference sequence). V dropped 6 bases and J dropped 4 bases, with 12 bases sitting between them. The CDR3 has 14 residues. The CDR3 sequence: CASRLARNNEKLFF. For the CDR3, the DNA is TGTGCCAGCAGACTCGCGCGTAATAATGAAAAACTGTTTTTT.

The J gene is TRBJ1-4, the V gene TRBV6-5; D unresolved. The V end lost 6 bases, the J end lost 0 bases, and 11 bases lay between the germline ends. Looked up from germline, CDR1 is MNHEY and CDR2 is SVGAGI. The CDR3 has 15 amino acids. The CDR3 sequence is CASSPLTATNEKLFF. The CDR3 DNA reads as TGTGCCAGCAGCCCCCTGACTGCAACTAATGAAAAACTGTTTTTT.

This chain uses TRBV30 with TRBJ1-5, with D possibly TRBD1 on 5 matching bases. This CDR3 comprises 15 residues. From germline, CDR1 is GTSNPN and CDR2 SVGIG (reference sequence). Trimming took off 2 bases at V and 4 bases at J, with 15 bases between the two ends. As DNA, the CDR3 is TGTGCCTGGAGTACCGTGGGGGGGAGGAATCAGCCCCAGCATTTT. It yields the protein CAWSTVGGRNQPQHF.

The genes are TRBV6-5 and TRBJ1-3; no clear D gene. The CDR3 has 14 amino acids. Germline V lookup: CDR1 MNHEY, CDR2 SVGAGI. Deletions cut 4 bases from V and 0 bases from J, with 7 bases between. For the CDR3, the DNA is TGTGCCAGCAGTTCGTCGGGCTCTGGAAACACCATATATTTT. Translating it yields CASSSSGSGNTIYF.

This clone has just one count. The chain's CDR3 is CASGGGEQFF. For the CDR3, the DNA is TGTGCCAGCGGGGGGGGTGAGCAGTTCTTC. The gene calls are TRBV6-4 and TRBJ2-1, with 7 positions matching TRBD2. Germline CDR1 MRHNA, CDR2 SNTAGT. Trimming took 8 bases from V and 9 from J; bases not matched to a gene: 1. The CDR3 covers 10 residues.

The rearrangement joins TRBV6-6 to TRBJ1-1; 8 bases fit TRBD1. Germline-derived CDR1 and CDR2 are MNHNY and SVGAGI (reference sequence). This CDR3 is built from 16 residues. The V gene end was trimmed by 7 bases and the J gene end by 0 bases; junction bases not matched to a gene: 10. The CDR3 DNA reads as TGTGCCAGCAACATGCTCAGGGGGCGTATGAACACTGAAGCTTTCTTT. This translates into CASNMLRGRMNTEAFF.

This clone was counted a few times. This chain joins TRBV6-5 and TRBJ2-7; 13 bases are a match to TRBD2. CDR3 length equals 13 residues. Germline V gives CDR1 MNHEY, CDR2 SVGAGI. V lost 6 bases, J lost 8 bases, and 4 bases stayed unmatched. The CDR3 nucleotides read TGTGCCAGCAGCTCGGGACTAGCGGGAAAGCAGTACTTC. This encodes CASSSGLAGKQYF.